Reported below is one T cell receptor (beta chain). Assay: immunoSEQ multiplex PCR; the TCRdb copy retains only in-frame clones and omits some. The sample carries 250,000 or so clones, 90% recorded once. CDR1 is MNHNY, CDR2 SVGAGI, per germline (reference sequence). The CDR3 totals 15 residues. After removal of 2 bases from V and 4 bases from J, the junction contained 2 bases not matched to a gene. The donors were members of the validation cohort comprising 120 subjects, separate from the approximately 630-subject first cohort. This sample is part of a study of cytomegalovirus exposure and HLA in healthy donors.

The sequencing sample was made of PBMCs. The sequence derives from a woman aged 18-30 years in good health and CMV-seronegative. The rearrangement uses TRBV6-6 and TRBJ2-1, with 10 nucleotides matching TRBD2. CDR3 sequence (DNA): TGTGCCAGCAGTTACGAGCGGGGGGGATACAATGAGCAGTTCTTC. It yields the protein CASSYERGGYNEQFF.